Below, 15 T cell receptor beta chains from the same sample are listed, as sequenced in a study of blood T cell repertoires in COVID-19. Generated by immunoSEQ multiplex PCR, the TCRdb table keeps only in-frame clones and is missing some. The sample lists about 220,000 clones, around 84% occurring once. Sequenced input: peripheral blood. These receptors all come from a woman aged 60-70 years who had recovered from COVID-19.

V is TRBV30 and J is TRBJ2-1; 11 bases fit TRBD1. Trimming cost V 3 bases and J 6 bases; bases outside gene matches: 22. Germline CDR1 GTSNPN, CDR2 SVGIG (reference sequence). This CDR3 region has 20 residues. The CDR3 DNA follows: TGTGCCTGGAGCGCTTGGACAGGGGGCCGCAATTTAGCATCTAGCAATGAGCAGTTCTTC. Encoded protein: CAWSAWTGGRNLASSNEQFF.

The chain combines TRBV11-3 with TRBJ1-3, with a tentative D call TRBD1 (5 bases). The length of the CDR3 is 14 residues. Trimming pared 1 base from V and 2 bases from J, leaving 6 bases between. From germline, CDR1 is SGHNT and CDR2 YENEEA. The CDR3 coding sequence is TGTGCCAGCAGCTTAGGGGGCACTGGAAACACCATATATTTT. Translation gives CASSLGGTGNTIYF.

J is TRBJ2-7 and V is TRBV5-1; 7 bases are a match to TRBD1. The V gene's germline CDR1 is SGHRS and CDR2 YFSETQ. The CDR3 totals 15 residues. Germline trimming cut 3 bases from V and 3 bases from J; bases unmatched to any gene: 9. The CDR3 is CASSSTTGAVYEQYF. The CDR3 nucleotides are TGCGCCAGCAGCTCAACCACAGGGGCTGTCTACGAGCAGTACTTC.

The chain has TRBV19 and TRBJ1-5; D unresolved. Germline V gene lookup returns CDR1 LNHDA and CDR2 SQIVND (reference sequence). This CDR3 contains 14 residues. Trimming stripped 3 bases from V and 4 bases from J, with 10 bases between. The CDR3 DNA is TGTGCCAGTAGTATGCGGGCTGGGAATCAGCCCCAGCATTTT. Translation gives CASSMRAGNQPQHF. Combining the CDR3 with reference TRBV19 and TRBJ1-5 gives the whole variable domain DGGITQSPKYLFRKEGQNVTLSCEQNLNHDAMYWYRQDPGQGLRLIYYSQIVNDFQKGDIAEGYSVSREKKESFPLTVTSAQKNPTAFYLCASSMRAGNQPQHFGDGTRLSIL.

V gene TRBV5-6 combines with J gene TRBJ1-2; D call uncertain. Germline V CDR1 and CDR2: SGHDT, YYEEEE. Trimming removed 5 bases at V and 8 bases at J, with 13 bases between. This CDR3 has 12 residues. The CDR3 spells CASRGMSEGYTF. As DNA, the CDR3 is TGTGCCAGCAGAGGAATGTCGGAGGGCTACACCTTC.

This clone has only a few counts. The rearrangement joins TRBV4-2 to TRBJ2-5; possible D gene TRBD2, 6 bases. This CDR3 region has 17 residues. CDR1 and CDR2 (germline): LGHNA, YNFKEQ. V was trimmed by 1 base and J by 4 bases, leaving 19 bases between them. The CDR3 reads CASSQGNAWRGTETQYF. Written as DNA, the CDR3 is TGTGCCAGCAGCCAAGGTAACGCCTGGCGGGGCACAGAGACCCAGTACTTC.

The chain is built from TRBV7-3 and TRBJ1-1, with TRBD1 matching 7 bases. CDR3 length equals 14 residues. Germline assignment: CDR1 SGHTA and CDR2 FQGTGA. The trim removed 3 bases at V and 8 bases at J, leaving 9 bases unmatched. The CDR3 loop is CASSLGPRQGEAFF. The CDR3 bases are TGTGCCAGCAGCTTGGGTCCCCGACAGGGCGAAGCTTTCTTT.

The rearrangement uses TRBV4-1 and TRBJ2-1, with 8 bases fitting TRBD2. Trimming at V came to 0 bases and at J to 15 bases, leaving 7 bases not matched to a gene. The length of the CDR3 is 13 residues. The germline V gene encodes CDR1 MGHRA and CDR2 YSYEKL. CDR3 protein: CASSQDLGGAAFF. CDR3 nucleotides: TGCGCCAGCAGCCAAGATCTCGGGGGGGCAGCGTTCTTC.

V and J are TRBV5-1 and TRBJ1-1, with D perhaps TRBD1 (6 bases). Trimming pared 4 bases from V and 1 base from J, leaving 17 bases between. The CDR3 consists of 16 residues. The germline V gene encodes CDR1 SGHRS and CDR2 YFSETQ. The CDR3 loop is CASSVGNRVTNTEAFF. Here the CDR3 DNA reads TGCGCCAGCAGCGTGGGAAACAGGGTGACGAACACTGAAGCTTTCTTT. The full variable domain, rest sourced from reference TRBV5-1 and TRBJ1-1, is KAGVTQTPRYLIKTRGQQVTLSCSPISGHRSVSWYQQTPGQGLQFLFEYFSETQRNKGNFPGRFSGRQFSNSRSEMNVSTLELGDSALYLCASSVGNRVTNTEAFFGQGTRLTVV.

The CDR3, as DNA: TGTGCCAGCAGCGTATCCTCCTACCGGGGCAGGGGAATGGAGACCCAGTACTTC. Amino acid sequence: CASSVSSYRGRGMETQYF. This rearrangement joins TRBV9 to TRBJ2-5, with TRBD1 as a possible D gene (6 bases). Per germline, CDR1 SGDLS and CDR2 YYNGEE. The CDR3 contains 18 residues. With 1 base removed from V and 5 bases from J, the gap between germline ends came to 24 bases.

This clone has just one count. The rearrangement links TRBV29-1 to TRBJ2-1; 8 nucleotides line up with TRBD2. The CDR3 totals 14 residues. CDR1 is SQVTM and CDR2 is ANQGSEA in the germline V gene. The junction had 11 bases not matched to a gene; V was cut back by 4 bases and J by 9 bases. CDR3 protein: CSVAYPNGRAEQFF. Here the CDR3 DNA reads TGCAGCGTTGCATATCCGAACGGGAGGGCTGAGCAGTTCTTC.

This clone occurred a few times. V is TRBV24-1 and J is TRBJ1-1, with 7 bases aligning to TRBD1. From germline, CDR1 is KGHDR and CDR2 SFDVKD. This CDR3 is built from 13 residues. V shed 9 bases, J shed 1 base, and the junction held 4 bases outside the gene matches. The CDR3 nucleotides read TGTGCCACCTCTAACAGGGGGAACACTGAAGCTTTCTTT. Amino acids: CATSNRGNTEAFF.

The genes are TRBV18 and TRBJ1-2; D not certain. The CDR3 spans 16 residues. The V gene's germline CDR1 is KGHSH and CDR2 LQKENI. Between the trimmed V and J ends, which lost 3 bases and 3 bases, there was a span of 17 bases. The CDR3 protein is CASSPIGGREDYGYTF. The CDR3 bases are TGTGCCAGCTCACCGATCGGAGGGCGCGAGGACTATGGCTACACCTTC.

The rearrangement joins TRBV4-1 to TRBJ1-1; TRBD1 is a possible D gene (5 bases). From germline, CDR1 is MGHRA and CDR2 YSYEKL. The V gene lost 0 bases and the J gene lost 5 bases, with 13 bases spanning the gap. This CDR3 spans 15 amino acids. The CDR3 sequence is CASSQDSTRDTEAFF. For the CDR3, the DNA is TGCGCCAGCAGCCAAGATAGTACCAGGGATACTGAAGCTTTCTTT.

This chain links TRBV15 with TRBJ2-2, with TRBD2 as a possible D gene (6 bases). The CDR3 is 17 amino acids. Germline V lookup: CDR1 LNHNV, CDR2 YYDKDF (reference sequence). V lost 0 bases, J lost 5 bases, and 16 bases lay in between. The CDR3 protein is CATSRDFTGVRTGELFF. The CDR3 DNA reads as TGTGCCACCAGCAGAGATTTCACGGGGGTGCGAACCGGGGAGCTGTTTTTT.